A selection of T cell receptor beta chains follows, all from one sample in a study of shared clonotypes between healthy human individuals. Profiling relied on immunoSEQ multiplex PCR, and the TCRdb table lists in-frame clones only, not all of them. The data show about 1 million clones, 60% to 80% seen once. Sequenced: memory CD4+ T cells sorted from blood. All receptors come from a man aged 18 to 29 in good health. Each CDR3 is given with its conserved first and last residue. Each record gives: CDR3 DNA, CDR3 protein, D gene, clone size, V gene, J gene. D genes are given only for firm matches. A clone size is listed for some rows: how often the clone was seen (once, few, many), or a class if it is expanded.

TGTGCCAGCGTCTGGACAGAAAGCTCCTACGAGCAGTACTTC	CASVWTESSYEQYF	.	.	TRBV2	TRBJ2-7
TGCGCCAGCAGCAGGGGGGCTAGCGGGTACAATGAGCAGTTCTTC	CASSRGASGYNEQFF	TRBD2	once	TRBV5-1	TRBJ2-1
TGTGCCACCAGGGTCTTGAACACTGAAGCTTTCTTT	CATRVLNTEAFF	.	.	TRBV27	TRBJ1-1
TGCGCCAGCAGCTCAAATACAGGGGGAGATGCGACTTTCTTT	CASSSNTGGDATFF	TRBD1	.	TRBV5-1	TRBJ1-1
TGCGCCAGCTTAGGACAGGGGAATGAAAAACTGTTTTTT	CASLGQGNEKLFF	TRBD1	few	TRBV10-2	TRBJ1-4
TGTGCCTGGGGGGCCACTCGCGAAAAACTGTTTTTT	CAWGATREKLFF	.	few	TRBV30	TRBJ1-4
TGCGCCAGCAGCTTGGACATCGACAGAACAGATACGCAGTATTTT	CASSLDIDRTDTQYF	.	.	TRBV5-1	TRBJ2-3
TGTGCCATCAGTCCCGGGACTCCATCCTACGAGCAGTACTTC	CAISPGTPSYEQYF	.	.	TRBV10-3	TRBJ2-7
TGCGCCAGCAGCCAGGAGGTGGACTACCAAGAGACCCAGTACTTC	CASSQEVDYQETQYF	.	.	TRBV4-3	TRBJ2-5
TGTGCCTGGAGTGGGGACACTGACAATCAGCCCCAGCATTTT	CAWSGDTDNQPQHF	.	.	TRBV30	TRBJ1-5
TGCGCCAGCAGCTTGGCCCAGAGTAGCAGAGAAGGAGGCTACACCTTC	CASSLAQSSREGGYTF	.	once	TRBV5-1	TRBJ1-2
TGTGCCAGCAGTCCCGGGACTAGCCGCTACAATGAGCAGTTCTTC	CASSPGTSRYNEQFF	TRBD2	few	TRBV7-8	TRBJ2-1
TGTGCCAGCAGCTTAGGGTCAGGGCAGGAGACCCAGTACTTC	CASSLGSGQETQYF	.	.	TRBV7-9	TRBJ2-5
TGTGCCAGCAGCTTGGTCTCGTGGACAGGGAGCAATGAAGAGACCCAGTACTTC	CASSLVSWTGSNEETQYF	TRBD1	.	TRBV5-6	TRBJ2-5
TGTGCCAGCAGCCGACGACATAGCAATCAGCCCCAGCATTTT	CASSRRHSNQPQHF	.	.	TRBV28	TRBJ1-5
TGTGCCAGTAGTTCCCTGGGACAGGGAAGCGGGTCACCCCTCCACTTT	CASSSLGQGSGSPLHF	TRBD1	few	TRBV19	TRBJ1-6